This T cell receptor beta chain came from a study of blood T cell dynamics during melanoma immunotherapy. Trimming stripped 5 bases from V and 4 bases from J, with 11 bases between. This CDR3 region has 13 residues. The germline CDR1 and CDR2 sequences are GTSNPN and SVGIG (reference sequence). Measured with immunoSEQ multiplex PCR; TCRdb has only the in-frame clones, and not every one. This table holds over 12,000 clones, around 88% found once. The time point was: week 3, after first cycle of checkpoint inhibitor. The material sequenced was blood, taken from a patient treated with checkpoint blockade. V is TRBV30 and J is TRBJ2-2; D is ambiguous. The receptor was derived from a human donor with melanoma. CDR3 loop: CAWVPKSTGELFF. The CDR3 DNA is TGTGCCTGGGTTCCGAAAAGCACCGGGGAGCTGTTTTTT.